These 23 T cell receptor beta chains were sequenced from one sample in a study of T cells in Graves' hyperthyroidism and ophthalmopathy (dated 2019 in TCRdb). The library was prepared using multiplex PCR. TCRdb shows the sequencer as Illumina HiSeq 2000. Amplification of TCR beta CDR3 regions was carried out from RNA transcripts. For the first round of RT-PCR on the TCR CDR3, the HTBI primer set was used together with the Qiagen OneStep RT-PCR kit. TCRdb handled the public reads itself, with Q25 trimming in fastp and clone calling in MiXCR, and kept productive beta chains. Identical CDR3 protein sequences are pooled into one entry, listed with their most common genes and DNA. The sample table holds about 290,000 distinct CDR3 sequences, of which roughly a fifth were seen once. In total, the top ten clones hold approximately 37% of the sample. Specimen: blood. The receptors originated from a man in his fifties with Graves' ophthalmopathy.

The CDR3 is CASSYGTSLSEQFF. The CDR3 nucleotides are TGTGCCAGCAGTTACGGGACTAGCTTGAGTGAGCAGTTCTTC. This chain uses TRBV6-2 or TRBV6-3 with TRBJ2-1; 9 bases map to TRBD2. This CDR3 spans 14 amino acids. Germline V gene sequence: CDR1 MNHEY, CDR2 SVGEGT. V lost 2 bases to trimming and J lost 9 bases; unmatched junction nucleotides: 5.

The chain uses TRBV29-1 and TRBJ2-5; maybe TRBD2 (5 bases). The germline gives CDR1 SQVTM, CDR2 ANQGSEA. V gave up 4 bases and J gave up 5 bases, with 14 bases separating them. The CDR3 is 13 amino acids. CDR3 amino acids: CSVVDPWEETQYF. The CDR3 bases are TGCAGCGTTGTGGACCCATGGGAGGAGACCCAGTACTTC.

The V gene is TRBV7-3, the J gene TRBJ2-1, with D tentatively TRBD2 (6 bases). Trimming stripped 4 bases from V and 5 bases from J, with 9 bases between. Germline-derived CDR1 and CDR2 are SGHTA and FQGTGA. This CDR3 spans 13 amino acids. CDR3 protein: CASSSSVDNEQFF. In DNA form, the CDR3 reads TGTGCCAGCAGCTCTAGCGTCGACAATGAGCAGTTCTTC.

This clonotype has ten or more counts. The rearrangement joins TRBV5-1 to TRBJ2-1; 7 bases match TRBD1. V lost 5 bases and J lost 1; bases outside the gene matches: 6. The germline V gene has CDR1 SGHRS and CDR2 YFSETQ. The CDR3 consists of 15 residues. The CDR3 DNA is TGCGCCAGCAGGGATGGGACAGTTTCCTACAATGAGCAGTTCTTC. It yields the protein CASRDGTVSYNEQFF.

This clonotype was seen only a few times. The chain has TRBV18 and TRBJ1-6, with no clear D. The CDR3 has 11 amino acids. The germline gives CDR1 KGHSH, CDR2 LQKENI. V lost 4 bases and J lost 8, with 3 bases in between. The CDR3 here is CASSQDSPLHF. CDR3 DNA: TGTGCCAGCTCACAGGATTCACCCCTCCACTTT.

This clonotype has ten or more counts. The chain couples TRBV20-1 to TRBJ2-7; no clear D. This CDR3 is built from 12 residues. V was clipped by 2 bases and J by 5 bases, with 10 bases between them. From germline, CDR1 is DFQATT and CDR2 SNEGSKA (reference sequence). CDR3: CSARSERNEQYF. Written as DNA, the CDR3 is TGCAGTGCTAGATCGGAGCGAAACGAGCAGTACTTC.

There are a few counts of this clonotype. The chain is built from TRBV18 and TRBJ1-1; TRBD1 agrees at 7 bases. The germline V gene encodes CDR1 KGHSH and CDR2 LQKENI. V trimming: 2 bases; J trimming: 4 bases; junction bases outside the gene matches: 7. CDR3 length: 15 residues. The DNA for the CDR3 is TGTGCCAGCTCACCAGGGGCAGGGGGGAGCACTGAAGCTTTCTTT. It is translated as CASSPGAGGSTEAFF. Variable domain in full (rest from reference TRBV18 and TRBJ1-1): NAGVMQNPRHLVRRRGQEARLRCSPMKGHSHVYWYRQLPEEGLKFMVYLQKENIIDESGMPKERFSAEFPKEGPSILRIQQVVRGDSAAYFCASSPGAGGSTEAFFGQGTRLTVV.

CDR3 DNA sequence: TGCGCCAGCCGGGGTAGCGTGAACACCGGGGAGCTGTTTTTT. Translation: CASRGSVNTGELFF. The chain combines TRBV5-1 with TRBJ2-2; the D gene is possibly TRBD2 (5 bases). Trimming removed 7 bases from V and 1 base from J, with 11 bases in between. CDR1 and CDR2 (germline): SGHRS, YFSETQ. The CDR3 is made up of 14 amino acids.

This clonotype was observed a handful of times. The chain combines TRBV10-3 with TRBJ2-7; D call uncertain. Germline lookup yields CDR1 ENHRY and CDR2 SYGVKD. There are 13 residues in the CDR3. V lost 3 bases and J lost 3, with 9 bases in between. In nucleotides, the CDR3 is TGTGCCATCAGTGAAGGTAGGGTCTACGAGCAGTACTTC. Translating it yields CAISEGRVYEQYF.

This sequence joins TRBV5-6 and TRBJ2-7; 11 bases match TRBD1. Germline V gives CDR1 SGHDT, CDR2 YYEEEE. This CDR3 has 14 residues. V lost 4 bases and J lost 5; bases outside the gene matches: 5. CDR3 sequence: CASSGTGGAHEQYF. The CDR3 coding sequence is TGTGCCAGCAGCGGGACAGGGGGGGCCCACGAGCAGTACTTC.

The chain joins TRBV6-4 to TRBJ2-3; tentative D call: TRBD1 (6 bases). Germline loops: CDR1 MRHNA, CDR2 SNTAGT. Trimming took off 0 bases at V and 3 bases at J, with 13 bases between the two ends. The CDR3 contains 16 residues. CDR3 in DNA: TGTGCCAGCAGTGACTCGAAGGGCAGGGGTACAGATACGCAGTATTTT. Amino acids: CASSDSKGRGTDTQYF.

The V gene is TRBV15, the J gene TRBJ2-1, with TRBD2 identical over 10 bases. V shed 0 bases and J 9 bases; nucleotides not matched to a gene: 2. Germline CDR1 and CDR2: LNHNV and YYDKDF (reference sequence). The CDR3 is made up of 14 amino acids. CDR3 bases: TGTGCCACCAGCAGAGAACTAGCGGGAATTGAGCAGTTCTTC. Its protein is CATSRELAGIEQFF. Filled out from reference TRBV15 and TRBJ2-1, the complete variable domain reads DAMVIQNPRYQVTQFGKPVTLSCSQTLNHNVMYWYQQKSSQAPKLLFHYYDKDFNNEADTPDNFQSRRPNTSFCFLDIRSPGLGDTAMYLCATSRELAGIEQFFGPGTRLTVL.

The chain links TRBV28 to TRBJ2-1, with D possibly matching TRBD1 (7 bases). Trimming pared 6 bases from V and 4 bases from J, leaving 16 bases between. Germline lookup yields CDR1 MDHEN and CDR2 SYDVKM. The CDR3 extends over 15 amino acids. The CDR3, as DNA: TGTGCCAGCAGAGTAACAGGGGAGGCTTACAATGAGCAGTTCTTC. This sequence encodes CASRVTGEAYNEQFF. Full variable domain (remainder filled in from reference TRBV28 and TRBJ2-1): DVKVTQSSRYLVKRTGEKVFLECVQDMDHENMFWYRQDPGLGLRLIYFSYDVKMKEKGDIPEGYSVSREKKERFSLILESASTNQTSMYLCASRVTGEAYNEQFFGPGTRLTVL.

The rearrangement joins TRBV5-6 to TRBJ2-7, with D tentatively TRBD1 or TRBD2 (5 bases each). Germline V gene data show CDR1 as SGHDT and CDR2 as YYEEEE. CDR3 length equals 14 residues. Trimming left V 0 bases short and J 3 bases short, with 10 bases between. Written as DNA, the CDR3 is TGTGCCAGCAGCTTGGCCGGGACGTACTACGAGCAGTACTTC. Translating gives CASSLAGTYYEQYF.

The sample holds many counts of this clonotype. The chain combines TRBV3-1 with TRBJ2-7; D unclear. Trimming removed 0 bases at V and 3 bases at J, with 3 bases between. CDR1 LGHDT and CDR2 YNNKEL come from the germline V gene (reference sequence). The CDR3 length is 12 residues. CDR3 amino acids: CASSQEGYEQYF. CDR3 DNA: TGTGCCAGCAGCCAAGAGGGCTACGAGCAGTACTTC.

This clonotype was seen ten or more times. This rearrangement joins TRBV19 to TRBJ2-2; D perhaps matches TRBD2 (5 bases). Germline-derived CDR1 and CDR2 are LNHDA and SQIVND (reference sequence). The CDR3 has 14 amino acids. Trimming removed 6 bases from V and 0 bases from J, with 8 bases in between. The CDR3 here is CASRRDTNTGELFF. The CDR3, as DNA: TGTGCCAGTAGGAGGGATACGAACACCGGGGAGCTGTTTTTT.

This clonotype was seen many times. The rearrangement links TRBV20-1 to TRBJ1-1; no firm D call. Trimming cost V 5 bases and J 8 bases, with 12 bases left between them. The CDR3 totals 11 residues. Germline V CDR1 and CDR2: DFQATT, SNEGSKA (reference sequence). In nucleotides, the CDR3 is TGCAGTGCTTCCTGGGAAAGGGAAGCTTTCTTT. Translating it yields CSASWEREAFF.

J is TRBJ1-1 and V is TRBV10-3; no definite D call. The CDR3 is 14 amino acids. The V and J ends lost 2 bases and 1 base respectively, with 8 bases between them. CDR1 is ENHRY and CDR2 is SYGVKD in the germline V gene. CDR3 sequence: CAISEGQTNTEAFF. Written as DNA, the CDR3 is TGTGCCATCAGTGAGGGCCAGACGAACACTGAAGCTTTCTTT.

This sequence joins TRBV27 and TRBJ2-2; possibly TRBD1 or TRBD2 for D (6 bases each). The germline V gene encodes CDR1 MNHEY and CDR2 SMNVEV (reference sequence). CDR3 length equals 15 residues. The V and J ends lost 2 bases and 6 bases respectively, with 13 bases between them. The CDR3 loop reads CASSLTGRNPGELFF. CDR3 DNA sequence: TGTGCCAGCAGTTTAACAGGGAGGAATCCCGGGGAGCTGTTTTTT.

This sequence joins TRBV7-4 and TRBJ2-7; possibly TRBD2 for D (6 bases). The germline CDR1 and CDR2 sequences are SGHVT and SQSDAQ. The CDR3 consists of 15 residues. Trimming removed 5 bases from V and 0 bases from J, with 14 bases in between. The CDR3 region is CASSHRAGFSYEQYF. The DNA of the CDR3 is TGTGCCAGCAGCCACCGGGCGGGATTCTCCTACGAGCAGTACTTC.

This clonotype came up a few times. The V call is TRBV4-2, the J call TRBJ1-2; a weak D match, TRBD1 (5 bases). The CDR3 has 13 amino acids. Trimming left V 5 bases short and J 6 bases short, with 13 bases between. Germline-derived CDR1 and CDR2 are LGHNA and YNFKEQ. CDR3 region: CASSTQVGDGYTF. For the CDR3, the DNA is TGTGCCAGCAGCACCCAAGTAGGGGATGGCTACACCTTC.

This clonotype has more than one count but fewer than ten. The CDR3 DNA follows: TGTGCCAGCAGCCTAGGATTTCAGGGTGAGCAGTTCTTC. Its translation is CASSLGFQGEQFF. V gene TRBV3-1 combines with J gene TRBJ2-1; D is perhaps TRBD1 (5 bases). Germline V gene sequence: CDR1 LGHDT, CDR2 YNNKEL (reference sequence). The CDR3 runs to 13 residues. Between the trimmed V and J ends, which lost 4 bases and 9 bases, there was a span of 13 bases.

This clonotype was counted ten times or more. This chain links TRBV29-1 with TRBJ1-1; 8 bases match TRBD1. Germline V lookup: CDR1 SQVTM, CDR2 ANQGSEA. The trim removed 8 bases at V and 0 bases at J, leaving 5 bases unmatched. The CDR3 totals 13 residues. Here the CDR3 reads CSTRTGLNTEAFF. For the CDR3, the DNA is TGCAGCACCCGGACAGGGCTGAACACTGAAGCTTTCTTT.